The 24 T cell receptor beta chains listed next were all sequenced from one sample in a study of human T cells and chemical hapten exposure. Time point given: patch test 1, 2 weeks after DPC sensitization. As to treatment: therapeutic diphenylcyclopropenone sensitization with weekly scalp DPC. TCRdb used MiXCR to reprocess the RACE reads, holding one entry per CDR3 protein. The sample has around 380,000 distinct CDR3 sequences, 4.8% seen once. The sample in question was whole blood, obtained in connection with sensitization to the hapten diphenylcyclopropenone (DPC). The receptors derive from a woman between 50 and 59 years old with alopecia areata. Some clones in this sample may be carry-over from other donors' samples.

This chain joins TRBV10-3 and TRBJ2-7; D gene ambiguous. Germline CDR1 ENHRY, CDR2 SYGVKD. CDR3 length equals 14 residues. Trimming stripped 2 bases from V and 2 bases from J, with 10 bases between. CDR3 coding DNA: TGTGCCATCAGTGAGCGCACAGCACCCTACGAGCAGTACTTC. Its translation: CAISERTAPYEQYF.

This clonotype was seen at least ten times. CDR3 region: CASREGYYEQYF. The CDR3 DNA follows: TGCGCCAGCAGAGAGGGTTACTACGAGCAGTACTTC. V and J are TRBV5-1 and TRBJ2-7; D may be TRBD2 (5 bases). The CDR3 is made up of 12 amino acids. Germline V lookup: CDR1 SGHRS, CDR2 YFSETQ. Between the trimmed V and J ends, which lost 5 bases and 3 bases, there was a span of 9 bases.

This clonotype was detected ten times or more. The genes are TRBV2 and TRBJ1-2; D gene ambiguous. Germline CDR1 SNHLY, CDR2 FYNNEI. The CDR3 extends over 14 amino acids. V dropped 3 bases and J dropped 0 bases, with 8 bases sitting between them. The CDR3 loop reads CASSEVSPNYGYTF. The CDR3 coding sequence is TGTGCCAGCAGTGAGGTCTCGCCTAACTATGGCTACACCTTC.

The chain carries TRBV7-9 and TRBJ2-7, with 9 nucleotides matching TRBD2. This CDR3 is built from 15 residues. In germline, CDR1 is SEHNR, CDR2 FQNEAQ (reference sequence). After removal of 5 bases from V and 0 bases from J, the junction contained 5 bases not matched to a gene. CDR3 nucleotides: TGTGCCAGCAGCCCAAGCGGGGGGCCCTCCTACGAGCAGTACTTC. This gives the protein CASSPSGGPSYEQYF. Full variable domain (rest looked up from reference TRBV7-9 and TRBJ2-7): DTGVSQNPRHKITKRGQNVTFRCDPISEHNRLYWYRQTLGQGPEFLTYFQNEAQLEKSRLLSDRFSAERPKGSFSTLEIQRTEQGDSAMYLCASSPSGGPSYEQYFGPGTRLTVT.

V usage is TRBV19 and J usage is TRBJ2-3, with D possibly matching TRBD2 (5 bases). Trimming pared 8 bases from V and 6 bases from J, leaving 15 bases between. Germline V lookup: CDR1 LNHDA, CDR2 SQIVND (reference sequence). This CDR3 comprises 13 residues. The CDR3 protein is CASSRALLDTQYF. Here the CDR3 DNA reads TGTGCCAGTTCGCGGGCCCTTTTGGATACGCAGTATTTT.

This clonotype was seen at least ten times. The chain has TRBV5-1 and TRBJ1-1, with no clear D. The CDR3 covers 17 residues. V lost 4 bases and J lost 0, with 19 bases in between. The V gene's germline CDR1 is SGHRS and CDR2 YFSETQ. Written as DNA, the CDR3 is TGCGCCAGCAGCCTGCGGTCTCTCTGGGGAATGAACACTGAAGCTTTCTTT. Protein sequence: CASSLRSLWGMNTEAFF.

The chain recombines TRBV5-1 with TRBJ1-1, with a tentative D call TRBD1 (5 bases). Trimming removed 4 bases at V and 6 bases at J, with 10 bases between. Germline CDR1 SGHRS, CDR2 YFSETQ. The CDR3 is 12 amino acids. CDR3 residues: CASSHGTAEAFF. CDR3 nucleotides: TGCGCCAGCAGCCATGGGACGGCTGAAGCTTTCTTT.

This clonotype has only a few counts. This chain uses TRBV4-2 with TRBJ2-6; 9 positions match TRBD2. J gave up 4 bases and V 1 base, and 8 bases lay outside the gene matches. The germline gives CDR1 LGHNA, CDR2 YNFKEQ. CDR3 length: 18 amino acids. DNA of the CDR3: TGTGCCAGCAGCCAAGTTACCACTAGCGGGCTCGGGGCCAACGTCCTGACTTTC. Amino acid sequence: CASSQVTTSGLGANVLTF.

The chain recombines TRBV5-1 with TRBJ2-2, with D unresolved. The CDR3 has 14 residues. The V gene's germline CDR1 is SGHRS and CDR2 YFSETQ. Trimming cost V 1 base and J 5 bases, with 9 bases left between them. In nucleotides, the CDR3 is TGCGCCAGCAGCTTGATAGCAGATACCGGGGAGCTGTTTTTT. Translated: CASSLIADTGELFF.

This clonotype was detected ten times or more. The chain combines TRBV7-9 with TRBJ2-1; D assignment may be TRBD1 or TRBD2 (6 bases each). The CDR3 totals 16 residues. V dropped 5 bases and J dropped 7 bases, with 21 bases sitting between them. Germline lookup yields CDR1 SEHNR and CDR2 FQNEAQ (reference sequence). CDR3 sequence (DNA): TGTGCCAGCAGCCCACAAATAGGGGGGAAATTGAATGAGCAGTTCTTC. Translated: CASSPQIGGKLNEQFF.

Turning to this clonotype: This may be a read error: a much more frequent sequence differs by one nucleotide. This rearrangement joins TRBV5-6 to TRBJ1-1; D is unresolved. This CDR3 contains 13 residues. Germline CDR1 and CDR2: SGHDT and YYEEEE. The CDR3 nucleotides read TGTTCCAGCAGCCACGCGGGGAGGACTGAAGCTTTCTTT. Its translation is CSSSHAGRTEAFF.

The chain carries TRBV20-1 and TRBJ1-5, with D tentatively TRBD1 (6 bases). The CDR3 contains 15 residues. CDR1 and CDR2 (germline): DFQATT, SNEGSKA (reference sequence). V was trimmed by 5 bases and J by 0 bases, leaving 14 bases between them. The CDR3 region has the DNA TGCAGTGCTTGGGAGGACAGTTATAGCAATCAGCCCCAGCATTTT. Translating it yields CSAWEDSYSNQPQHF.

Only a few counts were recorded for this clonotype. The rearrangement uses TRBV11-2 and TRBJ2-2; D is undetermined. The CDR3 consists of 16 residues. The V end lost 4 bases, the J end lost 6 bases, and 18 bases lay between the germline ends. The germline V gene has CDR1 SGHAT and CDR2 FQNNGV. The CDR3 loop reads CASSSPLKALAGELFF. The CDR3 DNA follows: TGTGCCAGCAGCTCCCCTCTCAAGGCCCTGGCCGGGGAGCTGTTTTTT.

This clonotype was seen only a few times. The rearrangement links TRBV18 to TRBJ1-4; D is unclear. The germline V gene has CDR1 KGHSH and CDR2 LQKENI. This CDR3 contains 15 residues. Trimming pared 3 bases from V and 5 bases from J, leaving 13 bases between. In DNA, the CDR3 is TGTGCCAGCTCACCCAGGATGGGCCCCAATGAAAAACTGTTTTTT. Protein product: CASSPRMGPNEKLFF.

This chain joins TRBV18 and TRBJ1-1; 8 positions match TRBD1. This CDR3 region has 15 residues. Germline lookup yields CDR1 KGHSH and CDR2 LQKENI. The V and J ends lost 3 bases and 3 bases, in that order; junction bases with no gene match: 6. CDR3 nucleotide sequence: TGTGCCAGCTCACCCACCCACAGGGGGGACACTGAAGCTTTCTTT. It encodes CASSPTHRGDTEAFF.

In this sample, this clonotype turned up many times. The chain joins TRBV5-1 to TRBJ2-5; D might be TRBD1 (6 bases). The germline CDR1 and CDR2 sequences are SGHRS and YFSETQ. This CDR3 has 15 residues. V lost 0 bases to trimming and J lost 5 bases, with 14 bases between them. The CDR3 coding sequence is TGCGCCAGCAGCTTGGCGGGTACAGGGTGGGAGACCCAGTACTTC. Translating gives CASSLAGTGWETQYF.

This clonotype has a single count. V is TRBV27 and J is TRBJ2-2; D tentatively fits TRBD1 or TRBD2 (5 bases each). The V gene's germline CDR1 is MNHEY and CDR2 SMNVEV (reference sequence). The CDR3 sequence is 14 residues long. Trimming removed 4 bases from V and 6 bases from J, with 12 bases in between. The CDR3 nucleotides are TGTGCCAGCAGTTGGGGAGTAGGGGCCGGGGAGCTGTTTTTT. Translating gives CASSWGVGAGELFF.

This chain connects TRBV27 to TRBJ2-5; the match to TRBD2 covers 8 bases. The V gene end was trimmed by 0 bases and the J gene end by 9 bases; junction bases not matched to a gene: 3. CDR1 and CDR2 from the germline V gene are MNHEY and SMNVEV (reference sequence). The CDR3 sequence is 13 residues long. In nucleotides, the CDR3 is TGTGCCAGCAGTTTATCCGGACTAGCCGCCCAGTACTTC. Translation: CASSLSGLAAQYF.

This clonotype was observed many times. The chain carries TRBV2 and TRBJ1-2; 8 bases align to TRBD1. CDR1 is SNHLY and CDR2 is FYNNEI in the germline V gene. With V trimmed by 8 bases and J by 4 bases, 6 bases remained unmatched. The CDR3 is made up of 13 amino acids. DNA of the CDR3: TGTGCCAGCTGCCGGGACAGGATCTATGGCTACACCTTC. Translating gives CASCRDRIYGYTF.

This clonotype has ten or more counts. The CDR3 coding sequence is TGCGCCAGCAGCCGCACAAAAGGAGGAGAAAAACTGTTTTTT. Translating gives CASSRTKGGEKLFF. The rearrangement links TRBV4-3 to TRBJ1-4; D is uncertain. Germline CDR1 reads LGHNA; CDR2 reads YSLEER. There are 14 residues in the CDR3. V dropped 4 bases and J dropped 8 bases, with 14 bases sitting between them.

J is TRBJ2-7 and V is TRBV20-1; D is possibly TRBD1 or TRBD2 (5 bases each). Germline CDR1 and CDR2: DFQATT and SNEGSKA (reference sequence). The V end lost 3 bases, the J end lost 3 bases, and 15 bases lay between the germline ends. This CDR3 comprises 14 residues. CDR3 residues: CSASRDPLLYEQYF. The CDR3 nucleotides are TGCAGTGCTAGCAGGGACCCGCTACTCTACGAGCAGTACTTC.

The chain couples TRBV20-1 to TRBJ1-4, with D uncertain. The ends were cut back, 7 bases at V and 6 bases at J, with 15 bases in the middle. The CDR3 loop spans 13 amino acids. Germline V lookup: CDR1 DFQATT, CDR2 SNEGSKA (reference sequence). The CDR3 is CSVLGTIDEKLFF. The CDR3 DNA reads as TGCAGTGTCCTGGGCACAATCGATGAAAAACTGTTTTTT.

This clonotype has a count of ten or more. The rearrangement links TRBV16 to TRBJ1-2, with a weak D call TRBD1 (6 bases). Between the trimmed V and J ends, which lost 7 bases and 7 bases, there was a span of 22 bases. The CDR3 sequence is 15 residues long. The germline CDR1 and CDR2 sequences are KGHSY and FQNENV. CDR3 amino acids: CASTKTPAGASGYTF. CDR3 nucleotide sequence: TGTGCCAGCACCAAAACCCCGGCAGGGGCTAGTGGCTACACCTTC.

Only a few counts were recorded for this clonotype. The V and J genes are TRBV20-1 and TRBJ2-4, with a weak D call TRBD1 (5 bases). This CDR3 is built from 15 residues. V dropped 3 bases and J dropped 0 bases, with 12 bases sitting between them. Germline values: CDR1 DFQATT, CDR2 SNEGSKA (reference sequence). The CDR3 DNA is TGCAGTGCTAGGGGGCGGAGACTAGCCAAAAACATTCAGTACTTC. Its protein product is CSARGRRLAKNIQYF.